Listed here is a single TCR beta chain. In the study's own analysis: Nucleated cell number was recorded as an estimate derived from reference gene primer amplification. Sequenced by immunoSEQ multiplex PCR; TCRdb stores in-frame clones only, minus some. V and J calls plus clone size are reproduced from that table; the DNA served to infer D and trimming. The sample holds approximately 230,000 clones; roughly 89% are singletons and the top ten take around 2%. These data come from a study of blood T cell repertoires in COVID-19. Across the study: Italy, Spain and the United States were the sources of the convalescent and acute COVID-19 samples. Sources were T cells, B-cell-depleted T cells, or PBMCs; the material itself was cDNA or gDNA.

The CDR3 contains 14 residues. Germline CDR1 reads LGHNA; CDR2 reads YNFKEQ. V lost 0 bases and J lost 3, with 6 bases in between. This clonotype originated in a man aged 25-40 years who had recovered from COVID-19. Material for sequencing was peripheral blood. This chain links TRBV4-2 with TRBJ1-5; D not resolved. The CDR3 region is CASSQDRVNQPQHF. The CDR3 DNA follows: TGTGCCAGCAGCCAAGATCGGGTCAATCAGCCCCAGCATTTT.